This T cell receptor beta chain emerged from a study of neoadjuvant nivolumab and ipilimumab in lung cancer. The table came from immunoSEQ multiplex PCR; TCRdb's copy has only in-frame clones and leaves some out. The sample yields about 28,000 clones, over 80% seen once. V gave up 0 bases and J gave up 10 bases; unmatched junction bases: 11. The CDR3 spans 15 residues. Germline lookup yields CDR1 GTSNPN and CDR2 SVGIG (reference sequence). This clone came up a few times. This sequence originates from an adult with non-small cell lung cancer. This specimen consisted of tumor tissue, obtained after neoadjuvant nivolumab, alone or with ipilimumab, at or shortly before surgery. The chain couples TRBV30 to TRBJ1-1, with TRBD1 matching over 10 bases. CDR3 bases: TGTGCCTGGAGTGTACCAGTGGGGACAGGGGACTCAGCTTTCTTT. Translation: CAWSVPVGTGDSAFF.